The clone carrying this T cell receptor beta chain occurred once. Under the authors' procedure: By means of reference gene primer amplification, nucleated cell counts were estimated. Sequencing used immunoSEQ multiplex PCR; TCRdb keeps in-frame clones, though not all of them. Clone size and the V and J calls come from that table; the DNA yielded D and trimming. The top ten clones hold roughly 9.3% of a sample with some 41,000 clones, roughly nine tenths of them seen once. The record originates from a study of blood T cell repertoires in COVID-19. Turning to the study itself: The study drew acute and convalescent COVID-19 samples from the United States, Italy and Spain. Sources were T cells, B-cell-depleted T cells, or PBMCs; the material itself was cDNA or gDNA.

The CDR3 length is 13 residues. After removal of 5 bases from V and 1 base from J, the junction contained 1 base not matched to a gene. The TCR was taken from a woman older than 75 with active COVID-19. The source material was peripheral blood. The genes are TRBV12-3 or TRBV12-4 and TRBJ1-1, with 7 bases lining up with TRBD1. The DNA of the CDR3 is TGTGCCAGCAGTAGGGGGCCGAACACTGAAGCTTTCTTT. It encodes CASSRGPNTEAFF.